Below are 26 T cell receptor beta chains sequenced from a single sample in a study of identical twins. TCRdb passed the 5' RACE reads through MiXCR, listing each CDR3 protein once. The sample records 510,000 or so distinct CDR3 sequences, roughly 15% being singletons. These records were also assigned to another study, of yellow fever vaccine responses in identical twins.

Sequencing was carried out using CD4+ T cells sorted from blood. These receptors were obtained from a woman aged 18 to 35 in good health.

This clonotype was counted a few times. This sequence joins TRBV7-9 and TRBJ1-1; possible D gene TRBD1, 6 bases. The V end was cut by 5 bases, the J end by 0 bases, with 13 bases between. The CDR3 spans 15 residues. Germline loops: CDR1 SEHNR, CDR2 FQNEAQ (reference sequence). Here the CDR3 reads CASSRAQGMNTEAFF. The CDR3 DNA sequence: TGTGCCAGCAGCCGGGCCCAGGGGATGAACACTGAAGCTTTCTTT. The entire variable domain, with the rest obtained from reference TRBV7-9 and TRBJ1-1, is as follows: DTGVSQNPRHKITKRGQNVTFRCDPISEHNRLYWYRQTLGQGPEFLTYFQNEAQLEKSRLLSDRFSAERPKGSFSTLEIQRTEQGDSAMYLCASSRAQGMNTEAFFGQGTRLTVV.

This clonotype was picked up a small number of times. V usage is TRBV20-1 and J usage is TRBJ2-2; 9 bases are a match to TRBD2. CDR3 length: 17 amino acids. Germline CDR1 DFQATT, CDR2 SNEGSKA (reference sequence). V shed 0 bases and J 2 bases; nucleotides not matched to a gene: 7. CDR3 bases: TGCAGTGCTAGAGATCCCAGACTAGCGGTAAACACCGGGGAGCTGTTTTTT. Translating gives CSARDPRLAVNTGELFF.

This rearrangement joins TRBV11-2 to TRBJ2-1; TRBD2 agrees at 10 bases. The germline gives CDR1 SGHAT, CDR2 FQNNGV. The CDR3 is 15 residues long. Trimming took 5 bases from V and 6 from J; bases not matched to a gene: 7. CDR3 sequence reads: CASSQAGGRGNEQFF. The DNA of the CDR3 is TGTGCCAGCAGCCAAGCGGGGGGGCGGGGCAATGAGCAGTTCTTC.

CDR3 amino acids: CAISPNRGSTGELFF. CDR3 DNA: TGTGCCATCAGCCCGAACAGGGGGTCCACCGGGGAGCTGTTTTTT. V gene TRBV10-3 combines with J gene TRBJ2-2; the match to TRBD1 covers 8 bases. V trimming: 6 bases; J trimming: 4 bases; junction bases outside the gene matches: 7. Germline values: CDR1 ENHRY, CDR2 SYGVKD. The length of the CDR3 is 15 residues.

This clonotype was recorded only once. This may stem from a read error, because a much larger clone lies one nucleotide away. The rearrangement uses TRBV27 and TRBJ2-3; D is unresolved. CDR1 and CDR2 (germline): MNHEY, SMNVEV (reference sequence). The CDR3 consists of 16 residues. CDR3 DNA: TGTGCCAGCAGTCCGTCTTGGAACAGCCTCACAGATACGCACTATTTT. Translated: CASSPSWNSLTDTHYF.

This clonotype was detected a few times. This chain uses TRBV7-2 with TRBJ1-4; D is unclear. The CDR3 loop spans 14 amino acids. Germline V gene data show CDR1 as SGHTA and CDR2 as FQGNSA. V was shortened by 4 bases and J by 4 bases, with 10 bases between the two germline ends. The DNA of the CDR3 is TGTGCCAGCAGCTATCAGAAGGGTAATGAAAAACTGTTTTTT. Protein: CASSYQKGNEKLFF.

This clonotype appeared a few times. The CDR3 nucleotides are TGTGCCACCAGTGATCGAGCGGGGAGGGTTAAGGATGAGCAGTTCTTC. This sequence encodes CATSDRAGRVKDEQFF. V is TRBV24-1 and J is TRBJ2-1; 7 bases match TRBD2. The CDR3 is 16 residues long. CDR1 and CDR2 from the germline V gene are KGHDR and SFDVKD. The J segment lost 8 bases and the V segment lost 3 bases, leaving 12 bases of the junction unmatched.

This clonotype was observed a few times. V and J are TRBV5-1 and TRBJ2-1; D might be TRBD1 (5 bases). Trimming removed 2 bases from V and 3 bases from J, with 12 bases in between. This CDR3 has 15 amino acids. Looked up from germline, CDR1 is SGHRS and CDR2 is YFSETQ. DNA of the CDR3: TGCGCCAGCAGCTTACCGGTAAGGGGCTACAATGAGCAGTTCTTC. It codes for CASSLPVRGYNEQFF.

V usage is TRBV5-1 and J usage is TRBJ2-7, with 16 bases lining up with TRBD2. This CDR3 has 17 residues. V shed 3 bases and J 0 bases; nucleotides not matched to a gene: 3. Germline CDR1 and CDR2: SGHRS and YFSETQ. The CDR3: CASSSGLAGGVSYEQYF. DNA of the CDR3: TGCGCCAGCAGCTCGGGACTAGCGGGAGGGGTCTCCTACGAGCAGTACTTC.

This clonotype has just a few counts. The rearrangement uses TRBV27 and TRBJ2-1; tentatively, D is TRBD2 (7 bases). The CDR3 extends over 15 amino acids. The V gene's germline CDR1 is MNHEY and CDR2 SMNVEV (reference sequence). Trimming pared 2 bases from V and 6 bases from J, leaving 14 bases between. The CDR3 bases are TGTGCCAGCAGTTTACCTGGGAGGGGGGTCAATGAGCAGTTCTTC. It codes for CASSLPGRGVNEQFF.

The rearrangement links TRBV7-8 to TRBJ2-1, with D possibly matching TRBD2 (6 bases). The CDR3 consists of 16 residues. Germline values: CDR1 SGHVS, CDR2 FQNEAQ. V was pared by 5 bases and J by 4 bases, with 18 bases between. CDR3 sequence reads: CASSRILGGRYNEQFF. The CDR3 DNA sequence: TGTGCCAGCAGCCGAATTTTGGGGGGTAGGTACAATGAGCAGTTCTTC.

This clonotype was picked up a small number of times. V is TRBV5-6 and J is TRBJ2-1, with 10 nucleotides matching TRBD2. CDR3 length: 16 amino acids. V shed 4 bases, J shed 5 bases, and the junction held 9 bases outside the gene matches. Germline V lookup: CDR1 SGHDT, CDR2 YYEEEE. Written as DNA, the CDR3 is TGTGCCAGCAGCGGACCACTAGCGGGGCCCCACAATGAGCAGTTCTTC. Translation gives CASSGPLAGPHNEQFF.

This clonotype has a handful of counts. The chain combines TRBV6-1 with TRBJ1-5, with TRBD1 identical over 7 bases. The junction had 4 bases not matched to a gene; V was cut back by 5 bases and J by 0 bases. Germline V gene sequence: CDR1 MNHNS, CDR2 SASEGT. The CDR3 totals 15 residues. Written as DNA, the CDR3 is TGTGCCAGCAGTACACAGGGGAATAGCAATCAGCCCCAGCATTTT. Amino acids: CASSTQGNSNQPQHF.

This clonotype came up a few times. This chain connects TRBV29-1 to TRBJ2-3, with TRBD2 matching over 13 bases. The V segment lost 4 bases and the J segment 4 bases; nucleotides outside the gene matches: 2. The CDR3 sequence is 14 residues long. Looked up from germline, CDR1 is SQVTM and CDR2 is ANQGSEA. The CDR3 sequence: CSVGTSGGSDTQYF. The CDR3 DNA follows: TGCAGCGTTGGGACTAGCGGGGGATCAGATACGCAGTATTTT.

V is TRBV20-1 and J is TRBJ1-4; no firm D call. Per germline, CDR1 DFQATT and CDR2 SNEGSKA (reference sequence). Trimming took 6 bases from V and 4 from J, leaving 12 bases between them. The CDR3 runs 13 residues. The CDR3 reads CSAGREYNEKLFF. CDR3 nucleotides: TGCAGTGCCGGCCGGGAGTATAATGAAAAACTGTTTTTT.

At least ten counts were recorded for this clonotype. V usage is TRBV4-2 and J usage is TRBJ2-1; perhaps TRBD2 as D (5 bases). V was clipped by 0 bases and J by 10 bases, with 16 bases between them. From germline, CDR1 is LGHNA and CDR2 YNFKEQ. This CDR3 is 15 amino acids long. CDR3 sequence reads: CASSQESYPRGEQFF. The CDR3 nucleotides read TGTGCCAGCAGCCAAGAGTCGTACCCCCGAGGGGAGCAGTTCTTC.

The chain combines TRBV20-1 with TRBJ2-2; the D gene is possibly TRBD1 (6 bases). Per germline, CDR1 DFQATT and CDR2 SNEGSKA (reference sequence). The CDR3 runs 15 residues. V lost 6 bases and J lost 2, with 16 bases in between. This CDR3 is CSALRTEFNTGELFF. The CDR3 DNA is TGCAGTGCCCTGCGGACAGAGTTCAACACCGGGGAGCTGTTTTTT.

The genes are TRBV9 and TRBJ2-4, with D possibly being TRBD1 or TRBD2 (5 bases each). Germline assignment: CDR1 SGDLS and CDR2 YYNGEE. Trimming took off 5 bases at V and 3 bases at J, with 9 bases between the two ends. The CDR3 covers 13 residues. The DNA for the CDR3 is TGTGCCAGCAGTGGGGGAGTCAAAAACATTCAGTACTTC. It yields the protein CASSGGVKNIQYF. Full variable domain (remainder filled in from reference TRBV9 and TRBJ2-4): DSGVTQTPKHLITATGQRVTLRCSPRSGDLSVYWYQQSLDQGLQFLIQYYNGEERAKGNILERFSAQQFPDLHSELNLSSLELGDSALYFCASSGGVKNIQYFGAGTRLSVL.

Here the CDR3 DNA reads TGTGCCAGCAGTTTCAGGGTGGGCACTGAAGCTTTCTTT. Amino acids: CASSFRVGTEAFF. The chain has TRBV27 and TRBJ1-1; D is possibly TRBD1 (5 bases). The CDR3 loop spans 13 amino acids. Germline V CDR1 and CDR2: MNHEY, SMNVEV (reference sequence). Trimming pared 3 bases from V and 4 bases from J, leaving 9 bases between.

This clonotype was counted a few times. At one boundary the junction diverges from the germline segment, which might be a read error. The chain couples TRBV4-1 to TRBJ2-1; perhaps TRBD1 as D (7 bases). CDR3 length equals 18 residues. From germline, CDR1 is MGHRA and CDR2 YSYEKL. The CDR3 sequence is CASSEDREGSSDYNEQFF. DNA for the CDR3: TGCGCCAGCAGCGAAGACAGGGAAGGGTCTAGCGACTACAATGAGCAGTTCTTC.

V gene TRBV20-1 combines with J gene TRBJ1-2; D not resolved. V was clipped by 6 bases and J by 0 bases, with 17 bases between them. There are 15 residues in the CDR3. Germline CDR1 DFQATT, CDR2 SNEGSKA (reference sequence). The CDR3 loop reads CSALGKKGANYGYTF. The DNA for the CDR3 is TGCAGTGCCCTTGGGAAAAAAGGAGCTAACTATGGCTACACCTTC.

This clonotype has a handful of counts. J is TRBJ2-2 and V is TRBV5-1; D unclear. The CDR3 has 14 residues. The ends were cut back, 4 bases at V and 1 base at J, with 8 bases in the middle. Per the germline V gene, CDR1 is SGHRS and CDR2 is YFSETQ. The CDR3 DNA reads as TGCGCCAGCAGCATCCCCAAGAACACCGGGGAGCTGTTTTTT. Translating it yields CASSIPKNTGELFF.

The chain joins TRBV5-1 to TRBJ2-1; a weak D match, TRBD1 (6 bases). The V end lost 0 bases, the J end lost 4 bases, and 14 bases lay between the germline ends. This CDR3 is built from 16 residues. Germline V lookup: CDR1 SGHRS, CDR2 YFSETQ. This CDR3 reads CASSLGGRQEYNEQFF. CDR3 DNA: TGCGCCAGCAGCTTGGGGGGGAGACAGGAATACAATGAGCAGTTCTTC.

The rearrangement joins TRBV18 to TRBJ2-1; D uncertain. The ends were cut back, 0 bases at V and 10 bases at J, with 16 bases in the middle. CDR3 length equals 15 residues. Germline assignment: CDR1 KGHSH and CDR2 LQKENI. The CDR3 DNA is TGTGCCAGCTCACCACCTCAACGACATTCAGGCGAGCAGTTCTTC. This gives the protein CASSPPQRHSGEQFF.

V is TRBV27 and J is TRBJ1-5; maybe TRBD1 (6 bases). V gave up 5 bases and J gave up 5 bases, with 13 bases separating them. CDR3 length: 14 residues. CDR1 and CDR2 (germline): MNHEY, SMNVEV (reference sequence). The CDR3 here is CASSLREGDQPQHF. CDR3 DNA: TGTGCCAGCAGTCTCAGGGAGGGGGATCAGCCCCAGCATTTT.

This clonotype was seen a handful of times. The genes are TRBV7-2 and TRBJ2-7; TRBD2 agrees at 7 bases. Germline values: CDR1 SGHTA, CDR2 FQGNSA. The CDR3 consists of 15 residues. V shed 2 bases and J 4 bases; nucleotides not matched to a gene: 8. The CDR3 nucleotides are TGTGCCAGCAGCTTAAGCGGGACCCTGGCTTACGAGCAGTACTTC. It encodes CASSLSGTLAYEQYF. Combining the CDR3 with reference TRBV7-2 and TRBJ2-7 gives the whole variable domain GAGVSQSPSNKVTEKGKDVELRCDPISGHTALYWYRQSLGQGLEFLIYFQGNSAPDKSGLPSDRFSAERTGGSVSTLTIQRTQQEDSAVYLCASSLSGTLAYEQYFGPGTRLTVT.